The 23 T cell receptor beta chains listed next were all sequenced from one sample in a study of cytomegalovirus exposure and HLA in healthy donors. It was with 60 Vbeta and 13 Jbeta primers that the PCR ran. Using immunoSEQ multiplex PCR, the repertoire was profiled, and TCRdb retains in-frame clones only, with some absent. The data show fewer than 40,000 clones, with approximately 67% seen just once and roughly a tenth held by the top ten. The specimen sequenced was PBMCs. The receptors stem from a man between 35 and 55 years old in good health and CMV-seropositive.

V gene TRBV2 combines with J gene TRBJ1-3; 7 nucleotides match TRBD1. Germline CDR1 and CDR2: SNHLY and FYNNEI. This CDR3 region has 17 residues. The J segment lost 3 bases and the V segment lost 4 bases, leaving 12 bases of the junction unmatched. CDR3 sequence (DNA): TGTGCCAGCAGTGCGGACCGACCAGGGGGAATTGGAAACACCATATATTTT. As protein: CASSADRPGGIGNTIYF.

This clone was seen only a few times. The rearrangement uses TRBV9 and TRBJ2-7; TRBD2 agrees at 12 bases. With V trimmed by 2 bases and J by 4 bases, 7 bases remained unmatched. The CDR3 is made up of 16 amino acids. Germline V lookup: CDR1 SGDLS, CDR2 YYNGEE. The CDR3 bases are TGTGCCAGCAGCGTTATGTCTAGCGGGGGGGTGTACGAGCAGTACTTC. Translation: CASSVMSSGGVYEQYF. Using reference TRBV9 and TRBJ2-7 for the parts outside the CDR3, the full variable domain is DSGVTQTPKHLITATGQRVTLRCSPRSGDLSVYWYQQSLDQGLQFLIQYYNGEERAKGNILERFSAQQFPDLHSELNLSSLELGDSALYFCASSVMSSGGVYEQYFGPGTRLTVT.

The chain joins TRBV9 to TRBJ2-2; 8 nucleotides match TRBD2. The CDR3 is made up of 16 amino acids. Germline V gene sequence: CDR1 SGDLS, CDR2 YYNGEE. V dropped 2 bases and J dropped 4; count of bases not matched to a gene: 7. The CDR3: CASSVGGTSLTGELFF. The DNA of the CDR3 is TGTGCCAGCAGCGTGGGTGGGACTAGTCTCACCGGGGAGCTGTTTTTT.

V is TRBV6-1 and J is TRBJ2-5; weak D call: TRBD1 (6 bases). Trimming removed 2 bases at V and 4 bases at J, with 14 bases between. Germline-derived CDR1 and CDR2 are MNHNS and SASEGT. The CDR3 length is 15 residues. The CDR3 protein is CASSELQGRRETQYF. The CDR3 DNA is TGTGCCAGCAGTGAACTACAGGGAAGGAGAGAGACCCAGTACTTC.

This clone was observed a single time. V gene TRBV13 combines with J gene TRBJ2-5; 9 bases line up with TRBD1. The CDR3 has 15 amino acids. J gave up 5 bases and V 4 bases, and 8 bases lay outside the gene matches. Germline CDR1 and CDR2: PRHDT and FYEKMQ (reference sequence). Here the CDR3 DNA reads TGTGCCAGCAGCTCAAACAGGGGGCTGGGGGAGACCCAGTACTTC. This gives the protein CASSSNRGLGETQYF.

The CDR3: CASSGLGTRSEQYF. As DNA, the CDR3 is TGTGCCAGCAGCGGCCTCGGGACTAGAAGCGAGCAGTACTTC. The rearrangement joins TRBV9 to TRBJ2-7, with 8 bases fitting TRBD2. In germline, CDR1 is SGDLS, CDR2 YYNGEE. CDR3 size: 14 residues. The ends lost 3 bases at V and 6 bases at J; junction bases unmatched: 8.

The chain combines TRBV27 with TRBJ1-2, with a possible D match to TRBD1 (6 bases). Germline CDR1 is MNHEY and CDR2 is SMNVEV (reference sequence). The CDR3 extends over 15 amino acids. Between the trimmed V and J ends, which lost 1 base and 2 bases, there was a span of 11 bases. CDR3 sequence reads: CASSLYPQGNYGYTF. The CDR3 nucleotides read TGTGCCAGCAGTTTATATCCCCAGGGGAACTATGGCTACACCTTC.

This clone was detected once. The chain combines TRBV7-3 with TRBJ1-3; D is perhaps TRBD1 (6 bases). V was trimmed by 2 bases and J by 0 bases, leaving 8 bases between them. The CDR3 contains 15 residues. Germline assignment: CDR1 SGHTA and CDR2 FQGTGA. The DNA of the CDR3 is TGTGCCAGCAGCTTACAGGGGCGCTCTGGAAACACCATATATTTT. As protein: CASSLQGRSGNTIYF.

The J gene is TRBJ2-7, the V gene TRBV18; TRBD1 aligns across 8 bases. The V and J ends lost 3 bases and 2 bases, in that order; junction bases with no gene match: 6. CDR1 is KGHSH and CDR2 is LQKENI in the germline V gene. The CDR3 has 15 amino acids. In nucleotides, the CDR3 is TGTGCCAGCTCACCGAACCGGGACAGGACCTACGAGCAGTACTTC. It translates to CASSPNRDRTYEQYF.

The J gene is TRBJ2-3, the V gene TRBV4-2; 10 positions agree with TRBD2. This CDR3 spans 16 amino acids. In germline, CDR1 is LGHNA, CDR2 YNFKEQ. V lost 4 bases and J lost 2; bases outside the gene matches: 6. This CDR3 is CASSRVAGGDTDTQYF. CDR3 DNA: TGTGCCAGCAGCCGAGTAGCGGGGGGTGACACAGATACGCAGTATTTT.

The rearrangement links TRBV7-8 to TRBJ2-2; the match to TRBD1 covers 7 bases. Germline loops: CDR1 SGHVS, CDR2 FQNEAQ. The junction had 8 bases not matched to a gene; V was cut back by 4 bases and J by 6 bases. There are 15 residues in the CDR3. The CDR3 loop is CASSSGQAGSGELFF. The CDR3 nucleotides are TGTGCCAGCAGCTCCGGACAGGCGGGCTCCGGGGAGCTGTTTTTT.

The chain has TRBV5-1 and TRBJ2-7; 7 bases are shared with TRBD2. The germline gives CDR1 SGHRS, CDR2 YFSETQ. The CDR3 totals 16 residues. The trim removed 0 bases at V and 7 bases at J, leaving 13 bases unmatched. This CDR3 is CASSLAAGGSGREQYF. The CDR3 nucleotides read TGCGCCAGCAGCTTGGCCGCCGGGGGTAGCGGGCGTGAGCAGTACTTC.

V usage is TRBV7-8 and J usage is TRBJ1-5; D uncertain. V was clipped by 1 base and J by 3 bases, with 13 bases between them. The CDR3 contains 16 residues. The germline CDR1 and CDR2 sequences are SGHVS and FQNEAQ. For the CDR3, the DNA is TGTGCCAGCAGCTTAGTTGGGAGTTCAATCAATCAGCCCCAGCATTTT. This codes for CASSLVGSSINQPQHF.

V gene TRBV7-8 combines with J gene TRBJ2-5; 7 nucleotides agree with TRBD1. The CDR3 spans 15 residues. Germline loops: CDR1 SGHVS, CDR2 FQNEAQ. V was pared by 1 base and J by 3 bases, with 5 bases of the junction left unmatched. CDR3 bases: TGTGCCAGCAGCTTAGTAGGGGGCCCCGAAGAGACCCAGTACTTC. Its protein is CASSLVGGPEETQYF.

The V call is TRBV13, the J call TRBJ2-7, with D tentatively TRBD2 (7 bases). The CDR3 sequence is 14 residues long. Germline CDR1 PRHDT, CDR2 FYEKMQ (reference sequence). Trimming removed 0 bases from V and 5 bases from J, with 11 bases in between. CDR3 in amino acids: CASSLGEGGNEQYF. The DNA for the CDR3 is TGTGCCAGCAGCTTAGGGGAGGGGGGGAACGAGCAGTACTTC.

This clone was detected only once. The genes are TRBV5-1 and TRBJ2-3; 7 bases map to TRBD2. Looked up from germline, CDR1 is SGHRS and CDR2 is YFSETQ. The CDR3 is 15 residues long. The junction had 7 bases not matched to a gene; V was cut back by 4 bases and J by 2 bases. Here the CDR3 reads CASSDERGPTDTQYF. DNA of the CDR3: TGCGCCAGCAGCGACGAGCGGGGACCCACAGATACGCAGTATTTT.

This clone was detected a few times. Here the CDR3 reads CASSSRLAALETQYF. The DNA for the CDR3 is TGTGCCAGCAGTTCGCGACTAGCAGCCCTGGAGACCCAGTACTTC. This sequence joins TRBV2 and TRBJ2-5; 7 nucleotides align to TRBD2. V was pared by 5 bases and J by 5 bases, with 11 bases of the junction left unmatched. The CDR3 totals 15 residues. The germline V gene has CDR1 SNHLY and CDR2 FYNNEI.

This clone was observed a few times. The rearrangement joins TRBV5-6 to TRBJ1-2; 8 positions match TRBD1. CDR1 is SGHDT and CDR2 is YYEEEE in the germline V gene. The CDR3 is 15 residues long. Trimming took 0 bases from V and 4 from J; bases not matched to a gene: 5. In DNA, the CDR3 is TGTGCCAGCAGCTTGGCGGGGGACAGGACCTATGGCTACACCTTC. This sequence encodes CASSLAGDRTYGYTF. Full variable domain (outside the CDR3, taken from reference TRBV5-6 and TRBJ1-2): DAGVTQSPTHLIKTRGQQVTLRCSPKSGHDTVSWYQQALGQGPQFIFQYYEEEERQRGNFPDRFSGHQFPNYSSELNVNALLLGDSALYLCASSLAGDRTYGYTFGSGTRLTVV.

The chain recombines TRBV5-6 with TRBJ1-2, with a weak D call TRBD1 (6 bases). This CDR3 is built from 15 residues. V was clipped by 7 bases and J by 5 bases, with 21 bases between them. Germline CDR1 and CDR2: SGHDT and YYEEEE. The CDR3 nucleotides read TGTGCCAGCTGTCAAGGAAGAGGGGGAAAATATGGCTACACCTTC. It encodes CASCQGRGGKYGYTF.

This clone was found once. The CDR3 spells CASSYGQGKLLNEQFF. The CDR3 DNA reads as TGTGCCAGCAGTTACGGACAGGGAAAATTATTGAATGAGCAGTTCTTC. The chain is built from TRBV6-6 and TRBJ2-1, with 8 bases matching TRBD1. Looked up from germline, CDR1 is MNHNY and CDR2 is SVGAGI (reference sequence). V lost 2 bases to trimming and J lost 7 bases; unmatched junction nucleotides: 10. This CDR3 contains 16 residues.

V is TRBV6-5 and J is TRBJ1-6; D may be TRBD1 (5 bases). Germline V gene lookup returns CDR1 MNHEY and CDR2 SVGAGI. The CDR3 runs 12 residues. The V gene lost 8 bases and the J gene lost 8 bases, with 10 bases spanning the gap. CDR3 amino acids: CASCRGDSPLHF. The CDR3, as DNA: TGTGCCAGCTGCCGGGGGGATTCACCCCTCCACTTT.

This chain links TRBV9 with TRBJ2-3, with a weak D call TRBD1 (5 bases). Trimming took off 0 bases at V and 3 bases at J, with 17 bases between the two ends. The germline V gene has CDR1 SGDLS and CDR2 YYNGEE. This CDR3 is built from 17 residues. The CDR3 here is CASSVARTLGVTDTQYF. Here the CDR3 DNA reads TGTGCCAGCAGCGTAGCTAGAACCTTAGGGGTTACAGATACGCAGTATTTT. Using reference TRBV9 and TRBJ2-3 for the parts outside the CDR3, the full variable domain is DSGVTQTPKHLITATGQRVTLRCSPRSGDLSVYWYQQSLDQGLQFLIQYYNGEERAKGNILERFSAQQFPDLHSELNLSSLELGDSALYFCASSVARTLGVTDTQYFGPGTRLTVL.

This clone was counted between two and nine times. The chain employs TRBV5-4 and TRBJ1-1, with D uncertain. V was trimmed by 4 bases and J by 3 bases, leaving 10 bases between them. This CDR3 is built from 13 residues. Germline V gene lookup returns CDR1 SGHNT and CDR2 YYREEE (reference sequence). Here the CDR3 reads CASSPTGYTEAFF. CDR3 nucleotides: TGTGCCAGCAGCCCAACGGGGTACACTGAAGCTTTCTTT.